This is a list of T cell receptor beta chains from one sample in a study of T cell repertoires in cytomegalovirus infection. TCRdb reanalysed the reads using MiXCR and keeps one entry per CDR3 protein. The sample contains approximately 490,000 distinct CDR3 sequences, around 11% of which appear only once. The sequenced sample was PBMCs. All receptors derive from a human donor in good health (CMV status not recorded). Some clones in this sample may be carry-over from other donors' samples. Each CDR3 is given with its conserved first and last residue. D genes are given only for firm matches. Some rows have no size entry. The others give once, few or many, or a class for an expanded clone.

j_call v_call clone_size d_call cdr3_aa cdr3_nt
TRBJ2-7 TRBV23-1 many NA CASSRPRIHGNYEQYF TGCGCCAGCAGTCGCCCTAGAATACACGGAAACTACGAGCAGTACTTC
TRBJ1-5 TRBV19 many NA CASSPRKNPNSNQPQHF TGTGCCAGTAGTCCGCGGAAAAACCCGAATAGCAATCAGCCCCAGCATTTT
TRBJ2-1 TRBV20-1 NA NA CSGREYTMNEQFF TGCAGTGGTCGGGAGTACACCATGAATGAGCAGTTCTTC
TRBJ2-5 TRBV15 few TRBD1 CATSRDMGTGQETQYF TGTGCCACCAGCAGAGATATGGGGACAGGTCAAGAGACCCAGTACTTC
TRBJ1-2 TRBV7-2 many TRBD1 CASSTPEGARGYTF TGTGCCAGCAGCACCCCTGAGGGGGCCCGAGGCTACACCTTC
TRBJ2-3 TRBV7-9 many TRBD2 CASSRTGTSDTQYF TGTGCCAGCAGCCGAACCGGGACTAGCGATACGCAGTATTTT
TRBJ2-3 TRBV6-6 NA TRBD2 CASSFPPLAGGTDTQYF TGTGCCAGCAGTTTTCCTCCATTAGCGGGAGGAACAGATACGCAGTATTTT
TRBJ2-1 TRBV24-1 many TRBD2 CATSDGGTNAGNEQFF TGTGCCACCAGTGACGGGGGGACTAATGCCGGGAATGAGCAGTTCTTC
TRBJ1-3 TRBV7-2 medium-sized NA CASSSPILPSGNTIYF TGTGCCAGCAGCTCCCCTATTCTCCCCTCTGGAAACACCATATATTTT
TRBJ2-3 TRBV5-5 many NA CASSLTVGTDTQYF TGTGCCAGCAGCTTGACAGTGGGCACAGATACGCAGTATTTT
TRBJ2-7 TRBV2 NA TRBD1 CASSDLGTGLYEQYF TGTGCCAGCAGTGATCTCGGGACAGGTCTCTACGAGCAGTACTTC
TRBJ2-7 TRBV27 few NA CASSLSYLYEQYF TGTGCCAGCAGTTTATCTTATCTCTACGAGCAGTACTTC
TRBJ2-1 TRBV7-9 many TRBD2 CASSSGTSAGDEQFF TGTGCCAGCAGCTCCGGGACTAGCGCCGGGGATGAGCAGTTCTTC
TRBJ2-5 TRBV20-1 NA NA CSARDVYQETQYF TGCAGTGCTAGAGATGTTTACCAAGAGACCCAGTACTTC
TRBJ1-1 TRBV19 NA NA CTSMGGYTEAFF TGTACCAGTATGGGGGGTTACACTGAAGCTTTCTTT
TRBJ1-3 TRBV12-3/TRBV12-4 NA TRBD1 CASSPGTAFFLYF TGTGCCAGCAGCCCAGGGACAGCTTTTTTTCTATATTTT
TRBJ2-2 TRBV5-1 few TRBD1 CASSTTGTGKYTGELFF TGCGCCAGCAGCACGACCGGGACAGGGAAGTACACCGGGGAGCTGTTTTTT
TRBJ2-4 TRBV6-2/TRBV6-3 NA TRBD2 CASSSGGNIQYF TGTGCCAGCAGTTCGGGGGGAAACATTCAGTACTTC
TRBJ2-3 TRBV5-6 many NA CASSLISSTDTQYF TGTGCCAGCAGCTTAATCTCTAGCACAGATACGCAGTATTTT
TRBJ1-2 TRBV3-1 few NA CASSQDVDQRGYTF TGTGCCAGCAGCCAAGATGTGGACCAACGGGGCTACACCTTC
TRBJ2-7 TRBV7-8 many TRBD1 CASSPQGVSYEQYF TGTGCCAGCAGCCCCCAGGGGGTCTCCTACGAGCAGTACTTC
TRBJ2-1 TRBV19 many TRBD2 CASTPGLAGIHNEQFF TGTGCCAGTACCCCCGGACTAGCGGGAATTCACAATGAGCAGTTCTTC
TRBJ2-5 TRBV6-2/TRBV6-3 many NA CASSYVRETQYF TGTGCCAGCAGTTATGTAAGAGAGACCCAGTACTTC